The 28 T cell receptor beta chains listed next were all sequenced from one sample in a study of blood T cell repertoires in COVID-19. Method: immunoSEQ multiplex PCR; TCRdb's copy keeps in-frame clones and lacks some. The profile covers fewer than 350,000 clones, with about 88% appearing a single time and around 2% taken by the ten largest. The sequenced sample was PBMCs or T cells enriched from blood (not recorded which). These receptors all come from a woman aged 55-70 years in a cohort exposed to, infected with or recovered from COVID-19 (not recorded which).

The J gene is TRBJ1-2, the V gene TRBV28, with 7 bases fitting TRBD1. The ends lost 3 bases at V and 5 bases at J; junction bases unmatched: 6. This CDR3 has 14 residues. Germline V CDR1 and CDR2: MDHEN, SYDVKM. Written as DNA, the CDR3 is TGTGCCAGCAGTTTGAGGGGGCAGGTTTATGGCTACACCTTC. It encodes CASSLRGQVYGYTF.

The genes are TRBV7-3 and TRBJ1-1, with D maybe TRBD1 (6 bases). Per germline, CDR1 SGHTA and CDR2 FQGTGA. The ends were cut back, 1 base at V and 3 bases at J, with 9 bases in the middle. The CDR3 has 14 residues. The DNA for the CDR3 is TGTGCCAGCAGCTTAAGCGGGGGGCACACTGAAGCTTTCTTT. Translated: CASSLSGGHTEAFF.

This clone was seen many times. This rearrangement joins TRBV6-5 to TRBJ1-3; D is unclear. This CDR3 has 15 amino acids. The germline CDR1 and CDR2 sequences are MNHEY and SVGAGI. The ends were cut back, 0 bases at V and 4 bases at J, with 10 bases in the middle. CDR3 sequence: CASSYSRESGNTIYF. Here the CDR3 DNA reads TGTGCCAGCAGTTACTCGCGGGAGTCGGGAAACACCATATATTTT.

This chain connects TRBV21-1 to TRBJ2-7; TRBD2 is taken as the D call from the table, unchecked against the DNA. TRBV21-1 is annotated as a pseudogene. This CDR3 comprises 14 residues. The CDR3 DNA reads TGTGCCAGCAGCAACCTCGACTCCTCCTACGAGCAGTACTTC. Encoded protein: CASSNLDSSYEQYF.

The CDR3 DNA follows: TGTGCCAGCAGCTTTAGAGCGGGGGACACCGGGGAGCTGTTTTTT. Translating it yields CASSFRAGDTGELFF. V gene TRBV5-4 combines with J gene TRBJ2-2, with 8 bases identical to TRBD2. In germline, CDR1 is SGHNT, CDR2 YYREEE (reference sequence). This CDR3 region has 15 residues. V trimming: 2 bases; J trimming: 3 bases; junction bases outside the gene matches: 3.

J is TRBJ2-1 and V is TRBV4-1; a possible D gene is TRBD2 (5 bases). The CDR3 has 12 amino acids. Germline values: CDR1 MGHRA, CDR2 YSYEKL. Trimming shortened V by 1 base and J by 13 bases, and 11 bases separated the two germline ends. DNA for the CDR3: TGCGCCAGCAGCCAAGCAACGGGAAACCAGTTCTTC. Translating gives CASSQATGNQFF.

The V and J genes are TRBV7-3 and TRBJ2-1, with TRBD1 identical over 9 bases. CDR1 is SGHTA and CDR2 is FQGTGA in the germline V gene. The CDR3 is 15 residues long. Trimming at V came to 5 bases and at J to 5 bases, leaving 7 bases not matched to a gene. In DNA, the CDR3 is TGTGCCAGCAGCCAGGGACAGGGTCCGAACAATGAGCAGTTCTTC. It translates to CASSQGQGPNNEQFF.

This chain links TRBV2 with TRBJ1-2, with D maybe TRBD1 (6 bases). V shed 8 bases and J shed 4 bases, with 23 bases lying between them. The CDR3 has 16 residues. Germline values: CDR1 SNHLY, CDR2 FYNNEI. CDR3 DNA: TGTGCCAGCTCCGCTCTAGGACAGCTTAGGTCCTATGGCTACACCTTC. Its protein is CASSALGQLRSYGYTF.

This clone was observed a single time. This chain links TRBV4-3 with TRBJ1-1, with D possibly matching TRBD1 (5 bases). The CDR3 runs 13 residues. Germline CDR1 LGHNA, CDR2 YSLEER. Deletions cut 4 bases from V and 8 bases from J, with 14 bases between. The DNA for the CDR3 is TGCGCCAGCAGCCCCCGGGAGGGGTTAGAAGCTTTCTTT. Protein sequence: CASSPREGLEAFF.

The chain links TRBV5-3 to TRBJ2-2, with D possibly being TRBD2 (5 bases). TRBV5-3 belongs to the ORF category, with a function that is uncertain. Trimming left V 4 bases short and J 8 bases short, with 15 bases between. This CDR3 has 14 amino acids. CDR3 loop: CARSAYLGGGELFF. The DNA for the CDR3 is TGTGCCAGAAGCGCCTATCTTGGAGGAGGGGAGCTGTTTTTT.

This clone was seen just once. CDR3 region: CASSPTSGTDTQYF. DNA of the CDR3: TGTGCCAGCTCACCGACGTCAGGTACAGATACGCAGTATTTT. V is TRBV18 and J is TRBJ2-3; D is unresolved. V was trimmed by 3 bases and J by 3 bases, leaving 10 bases between them. Looked up from germline, CDR1 is KGHSH and CDR2 is LQKENI. There are 14 residues in the CDR3.

The chain carries TRBV6-5 and TRBJ2-7; tentatively, D is TRBD2 (5 bases). This CDR3 has 15 amino acids. Germline values: CDR1 MNHEY, CDR2 SVGAGI. V lost 6 bases to trimming and J lost 5 bases, with 20 bases between them. CDR3 in DNA: TGTGCCAGCAGCCGGAAACTAGAATCTATCCACGAGCAGTACTTC. This sequence encodes CASSRKLESIHEQYF.

The V gene is TRBV20-1, the J gene TRBJ2-1, with 14 bases lining up with TRBD2. Germline assignment: CDR1 DFQATT and CDR2 SNEGSKA (reference sequence). V shed 3 bases, J shed 8 bases, and the junction held 12 bases outside the gene matches. CDR3 length: 17 amino acids. CDR3 amino acids: CSASVPTGLAGVDEQFF. The CDR3, as DNA: TGCAGTGCTAGTGTGCCCACGGGACTAGCGGGAGTGGATGAGCAGTTCTTC.

This rearrangement joins TRBV19 to TRBJ1-5, with 9 bases matching TRBD1. V lost 6 bases and J lost 3; bases outside the gene matches: 6. CDR3 size: 15 residues. Germline-derived CDR1 and CDR2 are LNHDA and SQIVND (reference sequence). CDR3 sequence: CASRTGTGLNQPQHF. CDR3 DNA sequence: TGTGCCAGTAGAACCGGGACAGGGCTCAATCAGCCCCAGCATTTT.

This chain uses TRBV27 with TRBJ1-1; D uncertain. Germline values: CDR1 MNHEY, CDR2 SMNVEV (reference sequence). V gave up 1 base and J gave up 2 bases, with 14 bases separating them. The CDR3 is 16 residues long. The CDR3 region is CASSLWRTGRNTEAFF. CDR3 coding DNA: TGTGCCAGCAGTTTATGGAGGACGGGGAGAAACACTGAAGCTTTCTTT.

This sequence joins TRBV5-1 and TRBJ1-1; 10 bases match TRBD1. Germline CDR1 SGHRS, CDR2 YFSETQ. The CDR3 runs to 17 residues. The J segment lost 6 bases and the V segment lost 4 bases, leaving 15 bases of the junction unmatched. This chain's CDR3 is CASSTAKMTGGPSEAFF. CDR3 bases: TGCGCCAGCAGCACTGCAAAGATGACAGGGGGCCCGTCTGAAGCTTTCTTT. Drawing the rest from reference TRBV5-1 and TRBJ1-1, the complete variable domain is KAGVTQTPRYLIKTRGQQVTLSCSPISGHRSVSWYQQTPGQGLQFLFEYFSETQRNKGNFPGRFSGRQFSNSRSEMNVSTLELGDSALYLCASSTAKMTGGPSEAFFGQGTRLTVV.

This clone was picked up a small number of times. This sample also contains other DNA sequences that code for the same CDR3. The chain combines TRBV28 with TRBJ2-7, with D uncertain. Germline CDR1 and CDR2: MDHEN and SYDVKM. This CDR3 region has 12 residues. V dropped 6 bases and J dropped 1 base, with 7 bases sitting between them. Here the CDR3 DNA reads TGTGCCAGCAGCCTCGGGTCCTACGAGCAGTACTTC. Protein: CASSLGSYEQYF. Combining the CDR3 with reference TRBV28 and TRBJ2-7 gives the whole variable domain DVKVTQSSRYLVKRTGEKVFLECVQDMDHENMFWYRQDPGLGLRLIYFSYDVKMKEKGDIPEGYSVSREKKERFSLILESASTNQTSMYLCASSLGSYEQYFGPGTRLTVT.

This clone occurred once. V usage is TRBV6-2 or TRBV6-3 and J usage is TRBJ1-1; D unresolved. Germline CDR1 MNHEY, CDR2 SVGEGT. CDR3 length equals 13 residues. V was trimmed by 3 bases and J by 0 bases, leaving 5 bases between them. The CDR3 sequence: CASSYQMNTEAFF. The DNA for the CDR3 is TGTGCCAGCAGTTATCAAATGAACACTGAAGCTTTCTTT.

This chain links TRBV7-6 with TRBJ1-6; no firm D call. Trimming removed 1 base at V and 7 bases at J, with 8 bases between. The CDR3 is 14 residues long. Germline loops: CDR1 SGHVS, CDR2 FNYEAQ. The CDR3 loop is CASSLDPGNSPLHF. The CDR3 DNA follows: TGTGCCAGCAGCTTAGACCCAGGCAATTCACCCCTCCACTTT.

V gene TRBV19 combines with J gene TRBJ2-5; possibly TRBD1 for D (6 bases). The CDR3 spans 13 residues. Trimming removed 6 bases at V and 3 bases at J, with 11 bases between. The V gene's germline CDR1 is LNHDA and CDR2 SQIVND (reference sequence). CDR3: CASRPGHKETQYF. The CDR3, as DNA: TGTGCCAGTAGGCCGGGACACAAAGAGACCCAGTACTTC. Together with reference TRBV19 and TRBJ2-5, the CDR3 gives the full variable domain: DGGITQSPKYLFRKEGQNVTLSCEQNLNHDAMYWYRQDPGQGLRLIYYSQIVNDFQKGDIAEGYSVSREKKESFPLTVTSAQKNPTAFYLCASRPGHKETQYFGPGTRLLVL.

This chain joins TRBV5-6 and TRBJ2-7, with 9 bases fitting TRBD1. The CDR3 covers 15 residues. V trimming: 4 bases; J trimming: 3 bases; junction bases outside the gene matches: 8. The germline CDR1 and CDR2 sequences are SGHDT and YYEEEE. CDR3 in DNA: TGTGCCAGCAGCAAACAGGGGGCCCCAAACTACGAGCAGTACTTC. The encoded protein is CASSKQGAPNYEQYF.

This chain uses TRBV15 with TRBJ1-3; D gene uncertain. V shed 5 bases and J shed 5 bases, with 7 bases lying between them. The CDR3 covers 12 residues. Germline CDR1 LNHNV, CDR2 YYDKDF (reference sequence). CDR3 region: CATSPERNTIYF. CDR3 nucleotide sequence: TGTGCCACCAGCCCAGAACGAAACACCATATATTTT.

V and J are TRBV6-5 and TRBJ2-7; 8 bases match TRBD1. CDR1 is MNHEY and CDR2 is SVGAGI in the germline V gene. V trimming: 3 bases; J trimming: 5 bases; junction bases outside the gene matches: 9. The CDR3 spans 15 residues. Here the CDR3 reads CASSYDRGPTNEQYF. The CDR3 nucleotides are TGTGCCAGCAGTTATGACAGGGGCCCTACTAACGAGCAGTACTTC.

The table lists this clone with a few counts. The V call is TRBV19, the J call TRBJ1-5; a possible D gene is TRBD1 (6 bases). V dropped 6 bases and J dropped 3 bases, with 15 bases sitting between them. The germline CDR1 and CDR2 sequences are LNHDA and SQIVND (reference sequence). The CDR3 is 15 residues long. As DNA, the CDR3 is TGTGCCAGTAGATTATCACAGGGATTCAATCAGCCCCAGCATTTT. Translation: CASRLSQGFNQPQHF.

This chain connects TRBV4-2 to TRBJ1-6; unclear D gene. Germline CDR1 reads LGHNA; CDR2 reads YNFKEQ. The CDR3 totals 18 residues. The V gene lost 0 bases and the J gene lost 0 bases, with 12 bases spanning the gap. The CDR3 DNA follows: TGTGCCAGCAGCCAAGAACAGACGGGAAGCTCCTATAATTCACCCCTCCACTTT. This translates into CASSQEQTGSSYNSPLHF.

The gene calls are TRBV18 and TRBJ2-1; D may be TRBD2 (5 bases). CDR1 and CDR2 (germline): KGHSH, LQKENI. With 0 bases removed from V and 8 bases from J, the gap between germline ends came to 20 bases. The CDR3 is 17 residues long. The CDR3 DNA reads TGTGCCAGCTCACCACCCCTTTATGGGAGTTCGATGGATGAGCAGTTCTTC. It encodes CASSPPLYGSSMDEQFF.

This sequence joins TRBV4-3 and TRBJ2-3; TRBD2 matches 9 bases. In germline, CDR1 is LGHNA, CDR2 YSLEER. The CDR3 length is 17 residues. Trimming cost V 5 bases and J 4 bases; bases outside gene matches: 13. The CDR3 DNA is TGCGCCAGCAGCGGCCCGCCGGGACTAGCCTCGGCAGATACGCAGTATTTT. It yields the protein CASSGPPGLASADTQYF.

The chain couples TRBV18 to TRBJ2-2; 9 positions match TRBD2. The length of the CDR3 is 16 residues. Looked up from germline, CDR1 is KGHSH and CDR2 is LQKENI. With 0 bases clipped from V and 6 bases from J, the junction kept 5 bases outside the gene matches. The CDR3 nucleotides read TGTGCCAGCTCACCACCGGAGGCGGGAGGGGCCGGGGAGCTGTTTTTT. Protein: CASSPPEAGGAGELFF.